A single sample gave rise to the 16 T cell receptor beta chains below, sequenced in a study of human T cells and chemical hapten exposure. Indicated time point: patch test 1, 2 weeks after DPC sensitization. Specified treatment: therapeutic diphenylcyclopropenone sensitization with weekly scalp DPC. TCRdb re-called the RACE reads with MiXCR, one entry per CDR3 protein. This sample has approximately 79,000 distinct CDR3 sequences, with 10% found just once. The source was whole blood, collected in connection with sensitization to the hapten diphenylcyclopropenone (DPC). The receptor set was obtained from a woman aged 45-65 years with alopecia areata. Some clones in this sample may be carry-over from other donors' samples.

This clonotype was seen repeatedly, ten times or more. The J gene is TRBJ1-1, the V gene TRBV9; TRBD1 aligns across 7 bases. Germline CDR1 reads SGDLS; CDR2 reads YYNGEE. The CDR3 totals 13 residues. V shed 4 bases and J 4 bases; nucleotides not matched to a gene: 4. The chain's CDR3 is CASSRQGPTEAFF. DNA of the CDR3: TGTGCCAGCAGCAGACAGGGTCCCACTGAAGCTTTCTTT.

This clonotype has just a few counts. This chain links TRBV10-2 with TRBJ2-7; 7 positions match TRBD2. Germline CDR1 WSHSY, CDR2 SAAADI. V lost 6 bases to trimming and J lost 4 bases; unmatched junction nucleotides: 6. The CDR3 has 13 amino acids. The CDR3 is CASSWGGEYEQYF. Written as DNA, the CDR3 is TGCGCCAGCAGCTGGGGGGGAGAGTACGAGCAGTACTTC.

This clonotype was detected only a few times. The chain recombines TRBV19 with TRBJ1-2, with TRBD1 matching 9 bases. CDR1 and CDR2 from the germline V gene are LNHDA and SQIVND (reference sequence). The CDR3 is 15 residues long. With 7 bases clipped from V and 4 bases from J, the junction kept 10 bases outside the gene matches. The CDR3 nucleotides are TGTGCCAGTACCCCGGGACAGGGTACGATCTATGGCTACACCTTC. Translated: CASTPGQGTIYGYTF.

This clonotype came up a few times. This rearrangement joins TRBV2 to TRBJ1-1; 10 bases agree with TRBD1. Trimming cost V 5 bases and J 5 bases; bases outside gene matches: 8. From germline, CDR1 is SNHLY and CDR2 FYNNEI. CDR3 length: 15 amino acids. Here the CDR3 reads CASSTRQGAGTEAFF. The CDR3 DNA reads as TGTGCCAGCAGTACAAGACAGGGGGCCGGAACTGAAGCTTTCTTT.

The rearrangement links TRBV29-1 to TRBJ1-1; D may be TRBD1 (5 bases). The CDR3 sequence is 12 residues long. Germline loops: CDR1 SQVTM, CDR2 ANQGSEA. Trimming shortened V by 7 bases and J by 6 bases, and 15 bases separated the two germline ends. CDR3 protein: CSARTRGSEAFF. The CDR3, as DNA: TGCAGCGCCAGGACAAGGGGCTCTGAAGCTTTCTTT. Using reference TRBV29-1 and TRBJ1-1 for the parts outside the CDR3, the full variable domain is SAVISQKPSRDICQRGTSLTIQCQVDSQVTMMFWYRQQPGQSLTLIATANQGSEATYESGFVIDKFPISRPNLTFSTLTVSNMSPEDSSIYLCSARTRGSEAFFGQGTRLTVV.

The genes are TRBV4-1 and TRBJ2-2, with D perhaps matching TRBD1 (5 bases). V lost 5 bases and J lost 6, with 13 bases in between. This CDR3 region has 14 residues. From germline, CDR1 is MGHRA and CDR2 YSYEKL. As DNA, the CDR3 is TGCGCCAGCAGCTTTAAAGGGGCTGCCGGGGAGCTGTTTTTT. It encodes CASSFKGAAGELFF.

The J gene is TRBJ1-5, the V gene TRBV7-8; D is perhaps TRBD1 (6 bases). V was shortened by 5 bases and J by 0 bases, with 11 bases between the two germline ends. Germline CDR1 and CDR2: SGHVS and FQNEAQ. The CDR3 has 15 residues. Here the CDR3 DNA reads TGTGCCAGCAGCGCCGGGGACATTAGCAATCAGCCCCAGCATTTT. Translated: CASSAGDISNQPQHF.

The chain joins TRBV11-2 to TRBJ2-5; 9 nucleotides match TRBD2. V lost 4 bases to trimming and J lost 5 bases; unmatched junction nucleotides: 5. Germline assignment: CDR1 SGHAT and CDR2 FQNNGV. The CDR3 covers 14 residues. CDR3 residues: CASSSGLASETQYF. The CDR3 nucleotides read TGTGCCAGCAGCTCCGGACTAGCGAGCGAGACCCAGTACTTC.

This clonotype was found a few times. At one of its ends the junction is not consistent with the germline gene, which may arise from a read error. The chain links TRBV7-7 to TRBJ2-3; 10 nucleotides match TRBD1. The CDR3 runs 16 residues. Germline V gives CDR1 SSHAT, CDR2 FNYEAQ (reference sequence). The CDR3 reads CASSPQTGGGTDTQYF. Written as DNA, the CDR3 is TGTGCTAGCAGCCCCCAGACAGGGGGCGGCACAGATACGCAGTATTTT.

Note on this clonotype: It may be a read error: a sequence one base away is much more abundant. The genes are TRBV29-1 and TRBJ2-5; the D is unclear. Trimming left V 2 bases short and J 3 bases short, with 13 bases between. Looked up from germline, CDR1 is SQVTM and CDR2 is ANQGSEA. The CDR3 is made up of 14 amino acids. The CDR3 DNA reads TGCAGCGTTGAAAAACGAATGGCCAAAGAGACCCAGTACTTC. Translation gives CSVEKRMAKETQYF.

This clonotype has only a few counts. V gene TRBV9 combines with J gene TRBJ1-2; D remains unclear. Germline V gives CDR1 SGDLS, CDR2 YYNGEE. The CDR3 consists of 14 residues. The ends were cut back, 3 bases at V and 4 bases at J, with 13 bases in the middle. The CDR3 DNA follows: TGTGCCAGCAGCGCCCTGGACGGAATCTATGGCTACACCTTC. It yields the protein CASSALDGIYGYTF.

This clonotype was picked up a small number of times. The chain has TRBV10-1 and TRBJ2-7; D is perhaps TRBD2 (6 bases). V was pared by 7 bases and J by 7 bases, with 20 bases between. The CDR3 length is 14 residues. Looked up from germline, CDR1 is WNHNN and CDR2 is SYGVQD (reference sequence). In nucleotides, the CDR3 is TGCGCCAGCATCCTCTGGGGGTACCGGGGGGAGCAGTACTTC. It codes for CASILWGYRGEQYF.

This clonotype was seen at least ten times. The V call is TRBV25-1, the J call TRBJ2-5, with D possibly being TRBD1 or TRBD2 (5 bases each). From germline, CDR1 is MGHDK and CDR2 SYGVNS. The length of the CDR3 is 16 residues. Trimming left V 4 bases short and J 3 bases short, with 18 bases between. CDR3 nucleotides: TGTGCCAGCAGTGGCCGGGACGCCCTATTTGAAGAGACCCAGTACTTC. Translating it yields CASSGRDALFEETQYF.

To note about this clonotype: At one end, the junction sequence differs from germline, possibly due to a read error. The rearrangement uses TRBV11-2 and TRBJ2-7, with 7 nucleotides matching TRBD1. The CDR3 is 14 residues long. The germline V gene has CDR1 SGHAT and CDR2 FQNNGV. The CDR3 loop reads CASTLQGQSYEQYF. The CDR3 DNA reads TGTGCCAGCACCTTACAGGGGCAATCCTACGAGCAGTACTTC.

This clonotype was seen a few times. The CDR3 loop is CASSLGAGGETQYF. Here the CDR3 DNA reads TGTGCCAGCAGCTTGGGCGCAGGGGGAGAGACCCAGTACTTC. The chain joins TRBV5-5 to TRBJ2-5; the match to TRBD1 covers 7 bases. V dropped 0 bases and J dropped 4; count of bases not matched to a gene: 3. CDR3 length: 14 amino acids. Per germline, CDR1 SGHKS and CDR2 YYEKEE (reference sequence).

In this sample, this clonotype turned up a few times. The CDR3 reads CASSMPRGLGPEQFF. The CDR3 DNA reads TGTGCCAGTAGTATGCCCAGGGGGCTCGGCCCTGAGCAGTTCTTC. The rearrangement links TRBV19 to TRBJ2-1; 8 bases line up with TRBD1. This CDR3 region has 15 residues. Trimming took 3 bases from V and 9 from J; bases not matched to a gene: 10. Germline CDR1 and CDR2: LNHDA and SQIVND (reference sequence).